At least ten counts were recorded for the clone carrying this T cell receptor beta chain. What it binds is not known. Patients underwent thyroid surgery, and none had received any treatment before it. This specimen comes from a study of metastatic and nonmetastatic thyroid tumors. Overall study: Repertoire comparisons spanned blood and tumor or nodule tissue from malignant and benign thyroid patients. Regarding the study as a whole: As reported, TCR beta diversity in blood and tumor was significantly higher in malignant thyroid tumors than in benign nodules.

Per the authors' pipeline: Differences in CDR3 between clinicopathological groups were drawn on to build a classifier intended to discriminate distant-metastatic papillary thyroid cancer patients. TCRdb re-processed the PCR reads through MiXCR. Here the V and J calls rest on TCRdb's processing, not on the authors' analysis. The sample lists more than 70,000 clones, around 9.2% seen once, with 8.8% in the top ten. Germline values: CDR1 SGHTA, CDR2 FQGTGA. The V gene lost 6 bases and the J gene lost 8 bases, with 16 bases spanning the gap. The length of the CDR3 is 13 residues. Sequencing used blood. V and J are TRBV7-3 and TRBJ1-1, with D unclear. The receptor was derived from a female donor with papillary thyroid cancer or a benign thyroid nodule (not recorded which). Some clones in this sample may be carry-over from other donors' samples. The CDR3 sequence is CASRGSPTVEAFF. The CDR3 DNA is TGTGCCAGCAGGGGATCCCCCACAGTAGAAGCTTTCTTT.